This entry features one T cell receptor (beta chain) sequence. In the study's own analysis: Amplification of reference gene primers provided the estimated nucleated cell counts. The table came from immunoSEQ multiplex PCR; TCRdb's copy has only in-frame clones and leaves some out. From that table come the V and J calls and clone size; the DNA was used to work out D and trimming. The sample contains about 96,000 clones, 70% to 90% of which appear only once. The sample originates from a study of blood T cell repertoires in COVID-19. The wider study: There were acute and convalescent COVID-19 samples, and they came from the United States, Italy and Spain. In each case, the material was cDNA or gDNA derived from T cells, B-cell-depleted T cells, or PBMCs.

This TCR came from a human donor with COVID-19, enrolled during active disease. The donor label of this sample is uncertain. The sample comprised peripheral blood.

The CDR3 region has the DNA TGTGCCAGCAACAGTAGGTGGGCTGAAGCTTTCTTT. It translates to CASNSRWAEAFF. The rearrangement joins TRBV5-8 to TRBJ1-1, with D hard to call. The CDR3 consists of 12 residues. Germline V lookup: CDR1 SGHTS, CDR2 YDEGEE. Between the trimmed V and J ends, which lost 6 bases and 6 bases, there was a span of 12 bases. Variable domain in full (rest from reference TRBV5-8 and TRBJ1-1): EAGVTQSPTHLIKTRGQQATLRCSPISGHTSVYWYQQALGLGLQFLLWYDEGEERNRGNFPPRFSGRQFPNYSSELNVNALELEDSALYLCASNSRWAEAFFGQGTRLTVV.